These 30 T cell receptor beta chains were sequenced from one sample in a study of blood T cell repertoires in COVID-19. Assay used: immunoSEQ multiplex PCR; TCRdb lists only in-frame clones, some missing. The profile shows 250,000 or so clones, 90% of them singletons. Sequencing used PBMCs or T cells enriched from blood (not recorded which). Every receptor here comes from a man aged 45-65 years who had been exposed to COVID-19.

The chain recombines TRBV5-1 with TRBJ2-5, with 7 bases identical to TRBD2. This CDR3 region has 15 residues. Germline V CDR1 and CDR2: SGHRS, YFSETQ. V lost 5 bases to trimming and J lost 5 bases; unmatched junction nucleotides: 12. The CDR3 DNA sequence: TGCGCCAGCAGTTACCTAGCGGCCCTCTCTGAGACCCAGTACTTC. Its protein is CASSYLAALSETQYF.

V and J are TRBV28 and TRBJ1-2, with D tentatively TRBD1 (5 bases). The CDR3 totals 14 residues. Germline values: CDR1 MDHEN, CDR2 SYDVKM. Trimming took 5 bases from V and 6 from J, leaving 16 bases between them. The CDR3 region is CASSAVGAFHGYTF. In DNA form, the CDR3 reads TGTGCCAGCAGTGCGGTTGGGGCGTTCCATGGCTACACCTTC.

J is TRBJ2-6 and V is TRBV20-1; the D is unclear. CDR1 and CDR2 from the germline V gene are DFQATT and SNEGSKA (reference sequence). This CDR3 has 11 amino acids. CDR3 sequence: CNKSWANVLTF. The CDR3 coding sequence is TGCAACAAATCCTGGGCCAACGTCCTGACTTTC.

The chain is built from TRBV9 and TRBJ2-2, with D perhaps TRBD1 (6 bases). From germline, CDR1 is SGDLS and CDR2 YYNGEE. This CDR3 spans 16 amino acids. The V and J ends lost 2 bases and 0 bases respectively, with 11 bases between them. In DNA form, the CDR3 reads TGTGCCAGCAGCGTCACACAGGGCGCGAACACCGGGGAGCTGTTTTTT. Amino acids: CASSVTQGANTGELFF.

V and J are TRBV18 and TRBJ2-3, with a weak D call TRBD2 (5 bases). Germline CDR1 is KGHSH and CDR2 is LQKENI. Deletions cut 4 bases from V and 0 bases from J, with 14 bases between. This CDR3 region has 16 residues. The CDR3 region has the DNA TGTGCCAGCTCACGGAGGACCGATATTAGCACAGATACGCAGTATTTT. Translation: CASSRRTDISTDTQYF.

In DNA form, the CDR3 reads TGTGCCAGCAGTTTAGGGGACAGGGGTAATCAGCCCCAGCATTTT. This translates into CASSLGDRGNQPQHF. This sequence joins TRBV28 and TRBJ1-5, with TRBD1 matching over 10 bases. The junction had 2 bases not matched to a gene; V was cut back by 2 bases and J by 4 bases. Germline loops: CDR1 MDHEN, CDR2 SYDVKM. The CDR3 sequence is 15 residues long.

The rearrangement uses TRBV29-1 and TRBJ1-4; no reliable D call. V lost 6 bases, J lost 5 bases, and 10 bases lay in between. From germline, CDR1 is SQVTM and CDR2 ANQGSEA. The CDR3 has 12 residues. CDR3 nucleotide sequence: TGCAGCGTCACGTCAGGCAATGAAAAACTGTTTTTT. Its protein product is CSVTSGNEKLFF.

The genes are TRBV15 and TRBJ1-1; D might be TRBD1 (6 bases). Looked up from germline, CDR1 is LNHNV and CDR2 is YYDKDF (reference sequence). This CDR3 is built from 16 residues. The germline V and J ends were trimmed by 4 bases and 0 bases, with 15 bases remaining between them. The DNA for the CDR3 is TGTGCCACCAGCAAGGGCGGGGGCTTCGTGAACACTGAAGCTTTCTTT. Its translation is CATSKGGGFVNTEAFF.

The V gene is TRBV28, the J gene TRBJ2-7; TRBD1 might be the D (7 bases). Germline assignment: CDR1 MDHEN and CDR2 SYDVKM. This CDR3 is built from 13 residues. This CDR3 reads CASSSQGGQAPPV. The CDR3 DNA reads as TGTGCCAGCAGTTCCCAGGGAGGACAGGCCCCCCCGGTC.

This clone was seen a single time. This chain connects TRBV4-2 to TRBJ1-2; TRBD1 aligns across 8 bases. Per germline, CDR1 LGHNA and CDR2 YNFKEQ. V was pared by 3 bases and J by 4 bases, with 4 bases of the junction left unmatched. This CDR3 spans 14 amino acids. Here the CDR3 DNA reads TGTGCCAGCAGCCAGGACAGGGACGTCTATGGCTACACCTTC. Translation: CASSQDRDVYGYTF.

The V gene is TRBV28, the J gene TRBJ1-1, with TRBD1 identical over 9 bases. This CDR3 contains 15 residues. The ends lost 6 bases at V and 3 bases at J; junction bases unmatched: 8. Germline loops: CDR1 MDHEN, CDR2 SYDVKM. CDR3 protein: CASRLGQGQYTEAFF. The CDR3 coding sequence is TGTGCCAGCAGGCTGGGACAGGGACAATACACTGAAGCTTTCTTT. Full variable domain (outside the CDR3, taken from reference TRBV28 and TRBJ1-1): DVKVTQSSRYLVKRTGEKVFLECVQDMDHENMFWYRQDPGLGLRLIYFSYDVKMKEKGDIPEGYSVSREKKERFSLILESASTNQTSMYLCASRLGQGQYTEAFFGQGTRLTVV.

This clone is a singleton in its sample. The chain is built from TRBV12-3 or TRBV12-4 and TRBJ2-5; D call uncertain. Trimming removed 3 bases at V and 3 bases at J, with 8 bases between. The CDR3 loop spans 13 amino acids. The CDR3 coding sequence is TGTGCCAGCAGTTTGAATGCGGAAGAGACCCAGTACTTC. As protein: CASSLNAEETQYF.

The chain combines TRBV30 with TRBJ2-7; the D gene is possibly TRBD1 (6 bases). Per germline, CDR1 GTSNPN and CDR2 SVGIG (reference sequence). This CDR3 has 15 residues. The germline V and J ends were trimmed by 1 base and 2 bases, with 15 bases remaining between them. In nucleotides, the CDR3 is TGTGCCTGGAGTGATACCGGGACACCGACCTACGAGCAGTACTTC. Residues: CAWSDTGTPTYEQYF.

The J gene is TRBJ2-2, the V gene TRBV5-1, with 8 bases aligning to TRBD1. CDR3 length: 17 residues. Germline CDR1 is SGHRS and CDR2 is YFSETQ. J was trimmed by 4 bases and V by 1 base; bases with no gene match: 9. The DNA for the CDR3 is TGCGCCAGCAGCTTGACCCAGGGGGCTTGGGGCACCGGGGAGCTGTTTTTT. Its translation: CASSLTQGAWGTGELFF.

The chain combines TRBV11-2 with TRBJ1-1; D not certain. In germline, CDR1 is SGHAT, CDR2 FQNNGV. This CDR3 spans 13 amino acids. Deletions cut 1 base from V and 3 bases from J, with 6 bases between. In nucleotides, the CDR3 is TGTGCCAGCAGCTTAGCGGTATACACTGAAGCTTTCTTT. The encoded protein is CASSLAVYTEAFF.

The chain carries TRBV7-9 and TRBJ2-3, with 8 positions matching TRBD2. After removal of 2 bases from V and 0 bases from J, the junction contained 4 bases not matched to a gene. This CDR3 is 16 amino acids long. Germline values: CDR1 SEHNR, CDR2 FQNEAQ (reference sequence). The CDR3 reads CASSLLTSVSTDTQYF. The DNA of the CDR3 is TGTGCCAGCAGCTTATTGACTAGCGTAAGCACAGATACGCAGTATTTT.

The gene calls are TRBV11-2 and TRBJ1-2; TRBD1 is a possible D gene (5 bases). CDR3 size: 15 residues. Germline V lookup: CDR1 SGHAT, CDR2 FQNNGV. V was shortened by 1 base and J by 4 bases, with 13 bases between the two germline ends. Written as DNA, the CDR3 is TGTGCCAGCAGCTTAGTGGGTCAGGGAGGCTATGGCTACACCTTC. Protein product: CASSLVGQGGYGYTF.

This CDR3 is CSVRRGTSGRTDTQYF. In DNA, the CDR3 is TGCAGCGTCCGGCGTGGGACTAGCGGGAGGACAGATACGCAGTATTTT. The gene calls are TRBV29-1 and TRBJ2-3, with 15 bases matching TRBD2. Germline lookup yields CDR1 SQVTM and CDR2 ANQGSEA. The CDR3 runs 16 residues. The ends lost 6 bases at V and 3 bases at J; junction bases unmatched: 7.

This chain links TRBV24-1 with TRBJ1-2; tentative D call: TRBD1 (6 bases). Germline lookup yields CDR1 KGHDR and CDR2 SFDVKD. The V end lost 4 bases, the J end lost 4 bases, and 9 bases lay between the germline ends. The CDR3 is 13 residues long. In DNA, the CDR3 is TGTGCCACCAGTGACCAGACAGGCTATGGCTACACCTTC. Its translation: CATSDQTGYGYTF.

The chain couples TRBV7-6 to TRBJ1-3; D is uncertain. Germline CDR1 and CDR2: SGHVS and FNYEAQ. CDR3 length: 15 residues. The V gene lost 1 base and the J gene lost 1 base, with 8 bases spanning the gap. The CDR3 nucleotides are TGTGCCAGCAGCTTAGATACGGGGTCTGGAAACACCATATATTTT. Its protein is CASSLDTGSGNTIYF.

The CDR3 is CATARGGLANTGELFF. The CDR3 DNA is TGTGCCACTGCAAGGGGGGGACTAGCGAACACCGGGGAGCTGTTTTTT. The chain combines TRBV2 with TRBJ2-2, with 8 bases identical to TRBD2. J lost 0 bases, V lost 10 bases, and 10 bases had no gene match. Germline V gene data show CDR1 as SNHLY and CDR2 as FYNNEI. This CDR3 comprises 16 residues.

The rearrangement uses TRBV9 and TRBJ1-6; TRBD1 is a possible D gene (5 bases). Trimming removed 3 bases from V and 0 bases from J, with 10 bases in between. In germline, CDR1 is SGDLS, CDR2 YYNGEE. This CDR3 is 16 amino acids long. CDR3 residues: CASSARQSSYNSPLHF. The CDR3 DNA sequence: TGTGCCAGCAGCGCCCGACAGAGCTCCTATAATTCACCCCTCCACTTT.

This clone was picked up one time. The genes are TRBV7-2 and TRBJ2-3, with TRBD2 matching 8 bases. The V gene end was trimmed by 1 base and the J gene end by 0 bases; junction bases not matched to a gene: 3. From germline, CDR1 is SGHTA and CDR2 FQGNSA. The CDR3 is made up of 16 amino acids. The CDR3 region is CASSLGRGVSTDTQYF. As DNA, the CDR3 is TGTGCCAGCAGCTTAGGGCGGGGGGTCAGCACAGATACGCAGTATTTT.

J is TRBJ2-5 and V is TRBV28; D may be TRBD1 (5 bases). In germline, CDR1 is MDHEN, CDR2 SYDVKM. V lost 6 bases and J 5 bases, leaving 13 bases between the germline ends. The CDR3 spans 13 residues. The CDR3 spells CASRSQGIETQYF. Here the CDR3 DNA reads TGTGCCAGCAGATCCCAGGGTATTGAGACCCAGTACTTC.

This chain uses TRBV6-5 with TRBJ2-7; no reliable D call. Germline loops: CDR1 MNHEY, CDR2 SVGAGI. The ends were cut back, 6 bases at V and 2 bases at J, with 8 bases in the middle. CDR3 length: 12 residues. The DNA for the CDR3 is TGTGCCAGCAGGCAGAGGACCTACGAGCAGTACTTC. Protein product: CASRQRTYEQYF.

The chain links TRBV30 to TRBJ1-2; a weak D match, TRBD1 (5 bases). This CDR3 spans 13 amino acids. CDR1 GTSNPN and CDR2 SVGIG come from the germline V gene (reference sequence). The V end lost 2 bases, the J end lost 6 bases, and 13 bases lay between the germline ends. This CDR3 is CAWSRGAGDGYTF. CDR3 DNA: TGTGCCTGGAGTCGTGGGGCGGGAGATGGCTACACCTTC.

The J gene is TRBJ2-1, the V gene TRBV28, with 9 nucleotides matching TRBD2. CDR3 length equals 16 residues. Germline V gene lookup returns CDR1 MDHEN and CDR2 SYDVKM. J lost 9 bases, V lost 1 base, and 10 bases had no gene match. The DNA of the CDR3 is TGTGCCAGCAGTTTATTATTGGCGGGAGGGTACGGTGAGCAGTTCTTC. Protein sequence: CASSLLLAGGYGEQFF.

The chain recombines TRBV28 with TRBJ1-1; no clear D. V gave up 6 bases and J gave up 5 bases, with 7 bases separating them. CDR1 and CDR2 (germline): MDHEN, SYDVKM. The CDR3 is 11 residues long. As DNA, the CDR3 is TGTGCCAGCAGGTCGGGGACTGAAGCTTTCTTT. Its protein is CASRSGTEAFF.

The genes are TRBV4-1 and TRBJ1-6; 7 bases agree with TRBD1. This CDR3 contains 16 residues. The V and J ends lost 4 bases and 6 bases, in that order; junction bases with no gene match: 9. The germline V gene encodes CDR1 MGHRA and CDR2 YSYEKL. CDR3 DNA sequence: TGCGCCAGCAGCCTGGTCCCGGGACAGCGTAATTCACCCCTCCACTTT. Its translation: CASSLVPGQRNSPLHF.

This rearrangement joins TRBV30 to TRBJ2-5; the D gene is possibly TRBD2 (6 bases). The germline gives CDR1 GTSNPN, CDR2 SVGIG (reference sequence). The CDR3 spans 14 residues. V lost 4 bases to trimming and J lost 7 bases, with 19 bases between them. CDR3 protein: CAWTLLGGISTQYF. DNA of the CDR3: TGTGCCTGGACCCTCCTTGGGGGGATATCGACCCAGTACTTC. The variable domain in full, completed from reference TRBV30 and TRBJ2-5, reads SQTIHQWPATLVQPVGSPLSLECTVEGTSNPNLYWYRQAAGRGLQLLFYSVGIGQISSEVPQNLSASRPQDRQFILSSKKLLLSDSGFYLCAWTLLGGISTQYFGPGTRLLVL.